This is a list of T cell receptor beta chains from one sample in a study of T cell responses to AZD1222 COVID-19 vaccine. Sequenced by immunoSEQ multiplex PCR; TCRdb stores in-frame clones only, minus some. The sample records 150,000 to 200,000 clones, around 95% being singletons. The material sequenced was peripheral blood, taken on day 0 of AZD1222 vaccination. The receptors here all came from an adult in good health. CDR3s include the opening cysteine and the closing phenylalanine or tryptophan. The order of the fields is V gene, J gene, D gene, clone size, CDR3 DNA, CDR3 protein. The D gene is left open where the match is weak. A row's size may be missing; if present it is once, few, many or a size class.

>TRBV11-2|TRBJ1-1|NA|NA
TGTGCCAGCAGTGATTGGACAGTTGAGGCTTTCTTT
CASSDWTVEAFF
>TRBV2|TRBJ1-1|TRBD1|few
TGTGCCAGCAGGGGGGACAGGAACACTGAAGCTTTCTTT
CASRGDRNTEAFF
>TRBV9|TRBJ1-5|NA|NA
TGTGCCAGCAGCGGGACATCAGATCAGCCCCAGCATTTT
CASSGTSDQPQHF
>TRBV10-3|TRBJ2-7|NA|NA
TGTGCCATCAGTGATCGAGGACCCCCCTACGAGCAGTACTTC
CAISDRGPPYEQYF
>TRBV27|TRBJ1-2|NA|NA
TGTGCCAGCAGTTTAGTCGGGAACTATGGCTACACCTTC
CASSLVGNYGYTF
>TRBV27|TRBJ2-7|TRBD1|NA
TGTGCCAGCAGTATAGGGACAGGGTACCACGAGCAGTACTTC
CASSIGTGYHEQYF
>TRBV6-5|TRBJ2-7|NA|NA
TGTGCCAGCACCGATCCCTTCTCCTACGAGCAGTACTTC
CASTDPFSYEQYF
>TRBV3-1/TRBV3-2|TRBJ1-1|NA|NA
TGTGCCAGCAGCCAAGTGCCGGGGGACACTGAAGCTTTCTTT
CASSQVPGDTEAFF
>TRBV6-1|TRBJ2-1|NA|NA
TGTGCCAGCAGTGACCTCCCGTTGGGCGCCCGCTACAATGAGCAGTTCTTC
CASSDLPLGARYNEQFF
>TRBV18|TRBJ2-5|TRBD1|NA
TGTGCCAGCTCACGGGGATCGACAGGGGCGCAAGAGACCCAGTACTTC
CASSRGSTGAQETQYF
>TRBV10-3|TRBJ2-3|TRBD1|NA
TGTGCCATCAGCGATAGGACAGGGGGCACAGATACGCAGTATTTT
CAISDRTGGTDTQYF
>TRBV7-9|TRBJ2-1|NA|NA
TGTGCCAGCAGCTCCGGGACCCACAATGAGCAGTTCTTC
CASSSGTHNEQFF
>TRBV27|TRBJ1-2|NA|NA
TGTGCCAGCAGTCCCCCCGGACGGTATGGCTACACCTTC
CASSPPGRYGYTF
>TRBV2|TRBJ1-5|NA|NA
TGTGCCAGCCTCCGGGGGGACAATCAGCCCCAGCATTTT
CASLRGDNQPQHF
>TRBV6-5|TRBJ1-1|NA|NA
TGTGCCAGCAGTTACCGTCCGTCCCCCGGGAACACTGAAGCTTTCTTT
CASSYRPSPGNTEAFF
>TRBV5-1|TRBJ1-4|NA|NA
TGCGCCAGCAGCTTGAGTTTTAATGAAAAACTGTTTTTT
CASSLSFNEKLFF
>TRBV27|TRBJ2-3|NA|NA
TGTGCCAGCAGTTTCGGGGCAGATACGCAGTATTTT
CASSFGADTQYF
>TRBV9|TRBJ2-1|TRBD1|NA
TGTGCCAGCAGCGTAAGGGACAGGGTGAATGAGCAGTTCTTC
CASSVRDRVNEQFF
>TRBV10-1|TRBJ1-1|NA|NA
TGCGCCAGCAGTGATGGAGGGTGGTGGACTGAAGCTTTCTTT
CASSDGGWWTEAFF
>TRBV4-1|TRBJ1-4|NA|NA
TGCGCCAGCAGCCTAAACAGGGTAGATGAAAAACTGTTTTTT
CASSLNRVDEKLFF
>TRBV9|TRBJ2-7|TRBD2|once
TGTGCCAGCAGCGCCATGACTAGCGGCTACGAGCAGTACTTC
CASSAMTSGYEQYF
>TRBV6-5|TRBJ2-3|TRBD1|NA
TGTGCCAGCAGTCCGACAGGGGTTCCAGATACGCAGTATTTT
CASSPTGVPDTQYF
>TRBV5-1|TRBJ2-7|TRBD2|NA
TGCGCCAGCAGCTTGGTGGGGGGGGACCACGAGCAGTACTTC
CASSLVGGDHEQYF
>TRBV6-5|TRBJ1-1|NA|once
TGTGCCAGCAGTCCCCCGGGTGAGACTGAAGCTTTCTTT
CASSPPGETEAFF
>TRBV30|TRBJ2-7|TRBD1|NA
TGTGCCTGGAGTCCGGGGGCAGGGGGCAACTACGAGCAGTACTTC
CAWSPGAGGNYEQYF
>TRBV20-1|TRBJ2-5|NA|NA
TGCAGTGCTCGAGACAGGGAGACCCAGTACTTC
CSARDRETQYF
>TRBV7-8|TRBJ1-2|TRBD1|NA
TGTGCCAGCAGCTATAAGACAGGGGGCGCATCTGGCTACACCTTC
CASSYKTGGASGYTF
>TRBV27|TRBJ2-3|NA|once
TGTGCCAGCAGTTTTCAGGGGCGGGGCACAGATACGCAGTATTTT
CASSFQGRGTDTQYF
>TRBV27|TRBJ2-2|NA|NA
TGTGCCAGCAGTTTTGGTCCCGGACAGAAAAACACCGGGGAGCTGTTTTTT
CASSFGPGQKNTGELFF
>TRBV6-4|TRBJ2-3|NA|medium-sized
TGTGCCAGCAGTGGGGACGGGAGCACAGATACGCAGTATTTT
CASSGDGSTDTQYF
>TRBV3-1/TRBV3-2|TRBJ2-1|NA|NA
TGTGCCAGCAGCCAAGGGGGTCCGACTTACAATGAGCAGTTCTTC
CASSQGGPTYNEQFF
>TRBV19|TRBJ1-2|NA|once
TGTGCCAGTACCACGGTTCCCGAGACCATCTATGGCTACACCTTC
CASTTVPETIYGYTF
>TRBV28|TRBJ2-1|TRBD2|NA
TGTGCCAGCAGTCTGGGGGGACGGGAGGACAATGAGCAGTTCTTC
CASSLGGREDNEQFF
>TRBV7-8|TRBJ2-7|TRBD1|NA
TGTGCCAGCAGCTTAGCCTCTGACAGGGCCGAGCAGTACTTC
CASSLASDRAEQYF
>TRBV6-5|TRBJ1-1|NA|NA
TGTGCCAGCAGTTCCAGCGGGAACACTGAAGCTTTCTTT
CASSSSGNTEAFF
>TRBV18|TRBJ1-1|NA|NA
TGTGCCAGCTCACCTACATTTCGGATCATGAACACTGAAGCTTTCTTT
CASSPTFRIMNTEAFF
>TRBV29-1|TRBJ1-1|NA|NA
TGCAGCGTTGGAGGGTCGGAAAAAAGGATGAACACTGAAGCTTTCTTT
CSVGGSEKRMNTEAFF
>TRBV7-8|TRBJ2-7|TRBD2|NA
TGTGCCAGCAGCCCAGTTCCGGGACTAGCGGGAGAGGAGCAGTACTTC
CASSPVPGLAGEEQYF
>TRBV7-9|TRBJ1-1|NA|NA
TGTGCCAGCAGCCCCAGTGAGTCTGGGAACACTGAAGCTTTCTTT
CASSPSESGNTEAFF
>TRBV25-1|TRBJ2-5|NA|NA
TGTGCCAGCAGTGGACCGACGGATGTAGGGACCCAGTACTTC
CASSGPTDVGTQYF
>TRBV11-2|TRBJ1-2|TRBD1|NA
TGTGCCAGCAGCCCAGCCACGACAGGGAATTACTATGGCTACACCTTC
CASSPATTGNYYGYTF
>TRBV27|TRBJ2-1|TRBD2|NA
TGTGCCAGCAGTCCCGGACTAGCGGGAGGGCCAAGGGAGTTCTTC
CASSPGLAGGPREFF
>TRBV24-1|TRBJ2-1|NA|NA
TGTGCCACCAGTGTTGGGCCCCACGGATCCTACAATGAGCAGTTCTTC
CATSVGPHGSYNEQFF
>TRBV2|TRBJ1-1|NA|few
TGTGCCAGCAGTACGAAGGGGAACACTGAAGCTTTCTTT
CASSTKGNTEAFF